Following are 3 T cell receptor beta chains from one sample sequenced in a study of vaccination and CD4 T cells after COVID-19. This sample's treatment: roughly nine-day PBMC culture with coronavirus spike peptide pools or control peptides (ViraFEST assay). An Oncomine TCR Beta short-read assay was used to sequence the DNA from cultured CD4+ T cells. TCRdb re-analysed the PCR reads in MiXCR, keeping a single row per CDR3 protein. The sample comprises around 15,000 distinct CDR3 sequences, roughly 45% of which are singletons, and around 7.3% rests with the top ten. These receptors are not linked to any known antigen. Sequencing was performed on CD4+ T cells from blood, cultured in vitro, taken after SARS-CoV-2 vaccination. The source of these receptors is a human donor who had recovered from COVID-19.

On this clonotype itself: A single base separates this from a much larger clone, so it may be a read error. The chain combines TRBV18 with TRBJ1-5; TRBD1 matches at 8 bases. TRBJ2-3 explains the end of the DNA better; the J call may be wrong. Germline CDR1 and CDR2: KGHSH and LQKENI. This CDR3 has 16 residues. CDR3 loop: CASSPNPGGHFEPQYF. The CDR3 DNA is TGTGCCAGCTCACCGAACCCAGGGGGCCACTTCGAGCCCCAGTATTTT.

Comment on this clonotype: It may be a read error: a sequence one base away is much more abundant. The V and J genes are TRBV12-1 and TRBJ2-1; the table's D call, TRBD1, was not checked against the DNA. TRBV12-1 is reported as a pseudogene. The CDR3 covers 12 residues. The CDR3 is CASRQGYNDQFF. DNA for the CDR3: TGTGCCAGCAGACAGGGCTACAATGACCAGTTCTTC.

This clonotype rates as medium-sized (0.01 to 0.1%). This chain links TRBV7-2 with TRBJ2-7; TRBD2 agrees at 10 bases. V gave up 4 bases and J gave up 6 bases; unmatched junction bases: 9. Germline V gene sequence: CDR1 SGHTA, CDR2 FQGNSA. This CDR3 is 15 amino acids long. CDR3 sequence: CASSSLLAGSSEQYF. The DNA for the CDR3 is TGTGCCAGCAGCTCGTTACTAGCGGGATCGTCCGAGCAGTACTTC.